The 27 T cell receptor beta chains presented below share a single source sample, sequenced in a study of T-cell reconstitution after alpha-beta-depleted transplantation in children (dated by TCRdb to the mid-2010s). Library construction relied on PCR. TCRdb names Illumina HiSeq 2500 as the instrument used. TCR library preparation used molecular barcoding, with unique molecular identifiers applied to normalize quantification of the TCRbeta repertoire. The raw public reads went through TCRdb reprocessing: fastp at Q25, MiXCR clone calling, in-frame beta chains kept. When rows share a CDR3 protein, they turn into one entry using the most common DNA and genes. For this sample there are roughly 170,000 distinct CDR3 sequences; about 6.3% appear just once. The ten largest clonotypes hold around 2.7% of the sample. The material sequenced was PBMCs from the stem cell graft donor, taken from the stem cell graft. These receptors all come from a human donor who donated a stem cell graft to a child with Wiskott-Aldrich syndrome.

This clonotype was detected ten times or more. CDR3 region: CSASPAKRGALSYNEQFF. The CDR3 nucleotides read TGCAGTGCTAGCCCCGCGAAGCGGGGGGCCCTCTCCTACAATGAGCAGTTCTTC. V usage is TRBV20-1 and J usage is TRBJ2-1; 9 bases fit TRBD2. After removal of 3 bases from V and 0 bases from J, the junction contained 12 bases not matched to a gene. The CDR3 loop spans 18 amino acids. CDR1 and CDR2 from the germline V gene are DFQATT and SNEGSKA (reference sequence).

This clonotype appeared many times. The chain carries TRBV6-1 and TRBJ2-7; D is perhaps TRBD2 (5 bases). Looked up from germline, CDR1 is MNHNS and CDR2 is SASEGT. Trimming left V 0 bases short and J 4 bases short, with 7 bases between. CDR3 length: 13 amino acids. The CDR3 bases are TGTGCCAGCAGTGAAGCATCGGGGTACGAGCAGTACTTC. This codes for CASSEASGYEQYF.

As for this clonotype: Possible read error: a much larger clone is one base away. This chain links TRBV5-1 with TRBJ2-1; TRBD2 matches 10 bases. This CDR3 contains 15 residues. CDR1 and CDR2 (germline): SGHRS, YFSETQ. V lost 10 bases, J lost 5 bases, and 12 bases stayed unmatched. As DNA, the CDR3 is TGCGCCTCCCCCCCCAGGACTAGCGGCCACAATGAGCAGTTCTTC. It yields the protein CASPPRTSGHNEQFF.

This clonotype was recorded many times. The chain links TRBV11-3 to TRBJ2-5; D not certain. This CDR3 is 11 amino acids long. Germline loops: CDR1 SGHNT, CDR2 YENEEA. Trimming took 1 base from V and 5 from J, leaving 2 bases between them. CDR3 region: CASSLAETQYF. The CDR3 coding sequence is TGTGCCAGCAGCTTAGCTGAGACCCAGTACTTC.

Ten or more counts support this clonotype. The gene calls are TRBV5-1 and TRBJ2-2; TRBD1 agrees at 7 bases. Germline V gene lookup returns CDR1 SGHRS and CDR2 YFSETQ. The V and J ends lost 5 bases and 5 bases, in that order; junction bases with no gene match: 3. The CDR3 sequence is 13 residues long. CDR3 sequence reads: CASRRDRTGELFF. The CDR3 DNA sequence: TGCGCCAGCAGACGGGACAGAACCGGGGAGCTGTTTTTT. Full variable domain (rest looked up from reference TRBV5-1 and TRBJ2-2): KAGVTQTPRYLIKTRGQQVTLSCSPISGHRSVSWYQQTPGQGLQFLFEYFSETQRNKGNFPGRFSGRQFSNSRSEMNVSTLELGDSALYLCASRRDRTGELFFGEGSRLTVL.

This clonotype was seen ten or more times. CDR3 in amino acids: CASSRLGVRVNSPLHF. As DNA, the CDR3 is TGTGCCAGCAGCCGACTGGGGGTACGGGTGAATTCACCCCTCCACTTT. V gene TRBV7-9 combines with J gene TRBJ1-6; possibly TRBD1 for D (5 bases). Germline CDR1 and CDR2: SEHNR and FQNEAQ (reference sequence). This CDR3 spans 16 amino acids. The V end lost 5 bases, the J end lost 7 bases, and 18 bases lay between the germline ends.

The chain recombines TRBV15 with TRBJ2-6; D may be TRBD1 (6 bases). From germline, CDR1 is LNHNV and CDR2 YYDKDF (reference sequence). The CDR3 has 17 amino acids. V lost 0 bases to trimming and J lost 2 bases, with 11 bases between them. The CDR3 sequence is CATSRDQGKPGANVLTF. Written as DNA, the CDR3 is TGTGCCACCAGCAGAGATCAGGGGAAACCTGGGGCCAACGTCCTGACTTTC. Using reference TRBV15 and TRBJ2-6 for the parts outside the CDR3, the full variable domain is DAMVIQNPRYQVTQFGKPVTLSCSQTLNHNVMYWYQQKSSQAPKLLFHYYDKDFNNEADTPDNFQSRRPNTSFCFLDIRSPGLGDTAMYLCATSRDQGKPGANVLTFGAGSRLTVL.

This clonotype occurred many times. The DNA for the CDR3 is TGCAGCGTGGAGATCAGGGTCGGTCAGCCCCAGCATTTT. This codes for CSVEIRVGQPQHF. V and J are TRBV29-1 and TRBJ1-5, with D possibly TRBD1 on 5 matching bases. The CDR3 totals 13 residues. Germline loops: CDR1 SQVTM, CDR2 ANQGSEA. The V and J ends lost 6 bases and 6 bases respectively, with 15 bases between them.

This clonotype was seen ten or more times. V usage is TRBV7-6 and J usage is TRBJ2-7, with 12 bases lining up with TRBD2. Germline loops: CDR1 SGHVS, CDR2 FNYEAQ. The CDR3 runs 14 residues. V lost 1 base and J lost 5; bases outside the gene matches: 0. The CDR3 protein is CASSLGLAGDEQYF. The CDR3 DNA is TGTGCCAGCAGCTTAGGACTAGCGGGAGACGAGCAGTACTTC.

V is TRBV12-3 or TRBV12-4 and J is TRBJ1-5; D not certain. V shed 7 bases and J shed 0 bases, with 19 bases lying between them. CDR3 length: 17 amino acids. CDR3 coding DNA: TGTGCCAGCACGGCGGCCCTAGCCTTGAATAGCAATCAGCCCCAGCATTTT. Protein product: CASTAALALNSNQPQHF.

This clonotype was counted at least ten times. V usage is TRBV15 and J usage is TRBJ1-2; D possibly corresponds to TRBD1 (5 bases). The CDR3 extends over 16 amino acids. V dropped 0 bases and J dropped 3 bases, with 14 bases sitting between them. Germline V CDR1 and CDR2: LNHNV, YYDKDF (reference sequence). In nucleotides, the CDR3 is TGTGCCACCAGCAGAGATAGAGGGGCTGTTCACTATGGCTACACCTTC. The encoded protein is CATSRDRGAVHYGYTF.

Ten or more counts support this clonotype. The CDR3 sequence: CASSPMDRGHNEQFF. The DNA for the CDR3 is TGTGCCAGCTCACCGATGGACAGGGGGCACAATGAGCAGTTCTTC. This sequence joins TRBV18 and TRBJ2-1; the match to TRBD1 covers 11 bases. Germline trimming cut 3 bases from V and 5 bases from J; bases unmatched to any gene: 3. CDR3 length equals 15 residues. Germline assignment: CDR1 KGHSH and CDR2 LQKENI.

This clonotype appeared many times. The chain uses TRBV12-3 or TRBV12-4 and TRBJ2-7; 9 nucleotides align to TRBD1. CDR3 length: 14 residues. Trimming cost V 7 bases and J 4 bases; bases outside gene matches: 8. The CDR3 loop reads CASNPGQGLYEQYF. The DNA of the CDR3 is TGTGCCAGCAATCCGGGACAGGGTCTGTACGAGCAGTACTTC.

CDR3 sequence (DNA): TGTGCCAGCAGCCGAAACAGGGAGAACACTGAAGCTTTCTTT. It codes for CASSRNRENTEAFF. The chain joins TRBV7-9 to TRBJ1-1; TRBD1 might be the D (6 bases). Germline values: CDR1 SEHNR, CDR2 FQNEAQ (reference sequence). This CDR3 has 14 amino acids. Trimming removed 5 bases from V and 1 base from J, with 11 bases in between.

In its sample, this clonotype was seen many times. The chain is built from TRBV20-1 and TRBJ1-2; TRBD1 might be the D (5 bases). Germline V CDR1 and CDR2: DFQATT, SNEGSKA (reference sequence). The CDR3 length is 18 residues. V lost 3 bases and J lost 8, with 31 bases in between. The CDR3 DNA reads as TGCAGTGCTAGCACTAACCCCCTTTTAGGCAGGGATGGTTACGGCTACACCTTC. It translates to CSASTNPLLGRDGYGYTF.

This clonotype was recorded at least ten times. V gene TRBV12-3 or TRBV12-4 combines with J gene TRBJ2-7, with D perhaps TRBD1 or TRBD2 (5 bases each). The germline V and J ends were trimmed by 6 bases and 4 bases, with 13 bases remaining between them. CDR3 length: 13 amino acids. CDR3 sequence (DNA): TGTGCCAGCAGCTTGGGGGAGCTGTACGAGCAGTACTTC. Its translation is CASSLGELYEQYF.

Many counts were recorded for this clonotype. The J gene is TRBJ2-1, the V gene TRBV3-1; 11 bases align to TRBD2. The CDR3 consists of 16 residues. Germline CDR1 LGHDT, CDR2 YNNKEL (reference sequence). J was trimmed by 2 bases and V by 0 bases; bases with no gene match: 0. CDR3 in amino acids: CASSQEGLAAYNEQFF. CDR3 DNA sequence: TGTGCCAGCAGCCAAGAGGGACTAGCGGCCTACAATGAGCAGTTCTTC.

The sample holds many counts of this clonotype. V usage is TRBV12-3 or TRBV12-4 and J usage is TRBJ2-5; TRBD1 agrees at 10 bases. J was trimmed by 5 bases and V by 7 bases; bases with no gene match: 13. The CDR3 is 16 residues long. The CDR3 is CASIERGQGSWETQYF. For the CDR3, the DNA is TGTGCCAGCATCGAACGGGGACAGGGGTCTTGGGAGACCCAGTACTTC.

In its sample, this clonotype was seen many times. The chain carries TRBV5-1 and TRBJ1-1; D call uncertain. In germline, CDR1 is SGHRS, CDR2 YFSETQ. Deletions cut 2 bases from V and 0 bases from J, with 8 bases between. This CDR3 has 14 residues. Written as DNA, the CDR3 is TGCGCCAGCAGCTTTAAGGACGTGAACACTGAAGCTTTCTTT. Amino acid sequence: CASSFKDVNTEAFF.

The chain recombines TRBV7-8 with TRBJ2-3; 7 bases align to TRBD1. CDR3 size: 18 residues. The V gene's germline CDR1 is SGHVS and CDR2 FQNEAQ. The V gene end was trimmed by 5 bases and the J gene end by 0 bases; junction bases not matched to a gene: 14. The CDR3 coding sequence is TGTGCCAGCAGCAGACTTTACAGGGGATCGTCTAGCACAGATACGCAGTATTTT. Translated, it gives CASSRLYRGSSSTDTQYF.

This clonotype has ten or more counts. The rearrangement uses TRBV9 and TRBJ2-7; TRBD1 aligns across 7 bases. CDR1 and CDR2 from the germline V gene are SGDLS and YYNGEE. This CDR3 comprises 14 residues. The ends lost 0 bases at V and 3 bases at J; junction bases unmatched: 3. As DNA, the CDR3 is TGTGCCAGCAGCGTAGGGCAGGGGGACTACGAGCAGTACTTC. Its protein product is CASSVGQGDYEQYF.

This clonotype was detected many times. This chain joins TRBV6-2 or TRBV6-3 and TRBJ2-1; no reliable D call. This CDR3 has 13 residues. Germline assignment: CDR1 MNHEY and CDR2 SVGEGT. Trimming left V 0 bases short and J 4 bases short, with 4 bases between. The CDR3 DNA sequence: TGTGCCAGCAGTTACTCCGTTTACAATGAGCAGTTCTTC. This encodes CASSYSVYNEQFF.

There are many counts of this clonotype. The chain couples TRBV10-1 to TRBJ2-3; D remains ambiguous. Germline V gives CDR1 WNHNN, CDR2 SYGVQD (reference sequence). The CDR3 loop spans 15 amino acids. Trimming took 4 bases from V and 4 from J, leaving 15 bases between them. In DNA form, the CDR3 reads TGCGCCAGCAGTGTATTTGGACGCGGCGCAGATACGCAGTATTTT. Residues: CASSVFGRGADTQYF.

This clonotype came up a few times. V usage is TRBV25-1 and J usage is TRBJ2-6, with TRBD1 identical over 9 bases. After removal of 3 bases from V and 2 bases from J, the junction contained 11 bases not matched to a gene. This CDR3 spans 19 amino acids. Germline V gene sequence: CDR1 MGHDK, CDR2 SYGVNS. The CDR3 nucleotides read TGTGCCAGCAGTGATTTATCAGGACAGGGGTTCACTGGGGCCAACGTCCTGACTTTC. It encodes CASSDLSGQGFTGANVLTF.

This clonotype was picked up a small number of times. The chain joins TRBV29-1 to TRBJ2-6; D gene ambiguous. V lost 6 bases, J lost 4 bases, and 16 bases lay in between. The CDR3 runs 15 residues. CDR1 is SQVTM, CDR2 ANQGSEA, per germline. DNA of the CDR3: TGCAGCGTGAGAGACTGGTCGTGGGGGGCCAACGTCCTGACTTTC. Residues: CSVRDWSWGANVLTF.

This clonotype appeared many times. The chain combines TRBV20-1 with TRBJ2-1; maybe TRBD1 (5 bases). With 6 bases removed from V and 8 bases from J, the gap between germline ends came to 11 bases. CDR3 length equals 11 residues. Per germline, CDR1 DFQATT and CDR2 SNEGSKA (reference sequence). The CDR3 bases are TGCAGTGCCGGCAGGGTCTATGAGCAGTTCTTC. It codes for CSAGRVYEQFF.

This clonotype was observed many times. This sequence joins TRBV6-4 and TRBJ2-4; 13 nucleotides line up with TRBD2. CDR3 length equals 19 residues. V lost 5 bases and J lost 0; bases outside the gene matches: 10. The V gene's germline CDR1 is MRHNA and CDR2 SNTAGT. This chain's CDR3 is CASSPGTSGILIAKNIQYF. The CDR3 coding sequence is TGTGCCAGCAGTCCCGGGACTAGCGGGATCTTGATAGCCAAAAACATTCAGTACTTC.